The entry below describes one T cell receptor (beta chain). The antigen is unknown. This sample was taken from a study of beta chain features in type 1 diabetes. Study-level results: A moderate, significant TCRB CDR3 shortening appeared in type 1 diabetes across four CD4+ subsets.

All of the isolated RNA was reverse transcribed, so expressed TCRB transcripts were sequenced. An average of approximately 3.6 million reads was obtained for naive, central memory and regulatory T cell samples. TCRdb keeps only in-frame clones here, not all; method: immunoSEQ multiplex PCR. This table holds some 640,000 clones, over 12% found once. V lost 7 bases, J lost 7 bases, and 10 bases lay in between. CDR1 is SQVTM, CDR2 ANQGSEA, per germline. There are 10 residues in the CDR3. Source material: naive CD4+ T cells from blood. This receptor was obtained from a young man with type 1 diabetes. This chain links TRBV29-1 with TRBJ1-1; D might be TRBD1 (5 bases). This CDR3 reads CSAYRFEAFF. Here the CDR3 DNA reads TGCAGCGCCTACAGGTTTGAAGCTTTCTTT.